The rows below give T cell receptor beta chains drawn from one sample of a study of Ad26.COV2.S vaccination and SARS-CoV-2 variants. Here immunoSEQ multiplex PCR was the method, and the copy in TCRdb shows in-frame clones only, minus some. The sample lists about 370,000 clones, about nine tenths occurring once. Specimen: peripheral blood, collected in a trial of Ad26.COV2.S vaccine versus placebo. These receptors were taken from a person aged 18-60 years who received the Ad26.COV2.S COVID-19 vaccine or a placebo. Each CDR3 is given without its conserved first and last residue. Fields, in order: J gene, V gene, CDR3 protein.

j_gene: TRBJ2-7
v_gene: TRBV12-2
CDR3aa: GRSYEQY

j_gene: TRBJ2-2
v_gene: TRBV7-9
CDR3aa: ASSGVTSTGELF

j_gene: TRBJ1-2
v_gene: TRBV7-2
CDR3aa: ASSFAGTEGSYGYT

j_gene: TRBJ1-6
v_gene: TRBV7-8
CDR3aa: ASSVGDSPLH

j_gene: TRBJ2-3
v_gene: TRBV10-3
CDR3aa: AIRGGPSDTQY

j_gene: TRBJ2-3
v_gene: TRBV6-5
CDR3aa: ASSLTSDAADTQY

j_gene: TRBJ2-4
v_gene: TRBV4-1
CDR3aa: ASSQVGVPKNIQY

j_gene: TRBJ2-3
v_gene: TRBV5-1
CDR3aa: ASSLGGPDTQY

j_gene: TRBJ2-5
v_gene: TRBV6-5
CDR3aa: ASTPPGAQETQY

j_gene: TRBJ1-2
v_gene: TRBV3-1/TRBV3-2
CDR3aa: ASSQEGDRYRGYT

j_gene: TRBJ2-3
v_gene: TRBV19
CDR3aa: ASSLEGASTDTQY

j_gene: TRBJ2-3
v_gene: TRBV5-1
CDR3aa: ASSLGLAGSTDTQY

j_gene: TRBJ1-2
v_gene: TRBV13
CDR3aa: ASSLKGTGEANYGYT

j_gene: TRBJ1-2
v_gene: TRBV10-3
CDR3aa: AISEVGAVYGYT

j_gene: TRBJ2-5
v_gene: TRBV30
CDR3aa: ACSGGYQETQY

j_gene: TRBJ2-7
v_gene: TRBV10-3
CDR3aa: AISLAGGQDEQY

j_gene: TRBJ1-4
v_gene: TRBV7-8
CDR3aa: ASSLPYRGLLGEKLF

j_gene: TRBJ2-1
v_gene: TRBV7-2
CDR3aa: ASSRTGGRYNEQF

j_gene: TRBJ2-1
v_gene: TRBV5-1
CDR3aa: ASTSGQGAWNEQF

j_gene: TRBJ1-2
v_gene: TRBV6-5
CDR3aa: ASSYQGAPYGYT

j_gene: TRBJ2-7
v_gene: TRBV18
CDR3aa: ASSRRGLEQY

j_gene: TRBJ2-4
v_gene: TRBV19
CDR3aa: ASSMSGTTAKNIQY

j_gene: TRBJ1-5
v_gene: TRBV6-5
CDR3aa: ASSYGAGRQPQH

j_gene: TRBJ2-1
v_gene: TRBV5-4
CDR3aa: ASSPAGTASYNEQF

j_gene: TRBJ2-7
v_gene: TRBV5-6
CDR3aa: ASREAGQGWYEQY

j_gene: TRBJ1-2
v_gene: TRBV5-6
CDR3aa: ASSLGQGAYGYT

j_gene: TRBJ2-2
v_gene: TRBV6-2/TRBV6-3
CDR3aa: ASSYADGELF

j_gene: TRBJ2-1
v_gene: TRBV4-3
CDR3aa: ASSQGQGKYYNEQF

j_gene: TRBJ2-3
v_gene: TRBV19
CDR3aa: ASSIELAGGPQDTQY

j_gene: TRBJ1-1
v_gene: TRBV10-3
CDR3aa: ATAATTNTEAF

j_gene: TRBJ2-2
v_gene: TRBV3-1/TRBV3-2
CDR3aa: ASSQAPAGELF

j_gene: TRBJ1-6
v_gene: TRBV7-9
CDR3aa: ASSLGRAISPLH

j_gene: TRBJ1-6
v_gene: TRBV10-3
CDR3aa: AISSGTGNSPLH

j_gene: TRBJ1-4
v_gene: TRBV20-1
CDR3aa: SASANREKLF

j_gene: TRBJ2-7
v_gene: TRBV12-3/TRBV12-4
CDR3aa: ASSLGESYEQY

j_gene: TRBJ1-5
v_gene: TRBV25-1
CDR3aa: ASTTGNQPQH

j_gene: TRBJ2-5
v_gene: TRBV29-1
CDR3aa: SVEDPGTEETQY

j_gene: TRBJ1-2
v_gene: TRBV30
CDR3aa: AWRHAGAYGYT

j_gene: TRBJ1-3
v_gene: TRBV27
CDR3aa: ASSPLNTLDTIY